The 31 T cell receptor beta chains presented below share a single source sample, sequenced in a study of T cell responses to AZD1222 COVID-19 vaccine. Sequencing was performed with immunoSEQ multiplex PCR; in TCRdb, only in-frame clones are kept and a portion is missing. Altogether approximately 150,000 clones are present, approximately 90% being singletons, with the ten largest covering about 2.8%. This material consisted of peripheral blood, taken on day 0 of AZD1222 vaccination. These receptors were taken from an adult in good health.

The chain links TRBV11-1 to TRBJ1-6; 8 bases match TRBD1. Germline V gene sequence: CDR1 SGHAT, CDR2 FQDESV (reference sequence). Losses at the gene ends were 5 bases for V and 14 bases for J; bases not matched to a gene: 8. The CDR3 runs to 13 residues. The CDR3 protein is CASSPDRGGTLHF. The CDR3 DNA reads TGTGCCAGCAGCCCCGACAGGGGAGGGACCCTCCACTTT.

J is TRBJ1-1 and V is TRBV6-5; TRBD1 matches at 10 bases. This CDR3 contains 11 residues. V dropped 7 bases and J dropped 12; count of bases not matched to a gene: 5. Germline V gene sequence: CDR1 MNHEY, CDR2 SVGAGI. This chain's CDR3 is CASTTGGMSFF. CDR3 nucleotides: TGTGCCAGCACGACAGGGGGCATGTCTTTCTTT.

The chain is built from TRBV5-4 and TRBJ1-2, with 10 bases that match TRBD1. The germline gives CDR1 SGHNT, CDR2 YYREEE (reference sequence). This CDR3 region has 14 residues. The J segment lost 5 bases and the V segment lost 4 bases, leaving 5 bases of the junction unmatched. For the CDR3, the DNA is TGTGCCAGCAGCACCGACAGGGGGCTTTATGGCTACACCTTC. This encodes CASSTDRGLYGYTF.

This chain connects TRBV29-1 to TRBJ1-1; no definite D call. Trimming took off 1 base at V and 1 base at J, with 7 bases between the two ends. CDR3 length: 13 amino acids. Germline assignment: CDR1 SQVTM and CDR2 ANQGSEA. CDR3 sequence (DNA): TGCAGCGTTGAAGTCAGACGGAACACTGAAGCTTTCTTT. Translated, it gives CSVEVRRNTEAFF.

Comments on this clone: This sample includes further DNA sequences coding for the same CDR3. The genes are TRBV3-1 (or the pseudogene TRBV3-2) and TRBJ2-7; 7 bases are a match to TRBD2. The CDR3 contains 14 residues. V was clipped by 4 bases and J by 3 bases; unmatched bases: 6. The germline gives CDR1 LGHDT, CDR2 YNNKEL (reference sequence). Written as DNA, the CDR3 is TGTGCCAGCAGCCCCCTCGGGGGGAGCTACGAGCAGTACTTC. Its translation: CASSPLGGSYEQYF.

Only one count was recorded for this clone. This chain connects TRBV19 to TRBJ1-4; 8 nucleotides agree with TRBD1. V lost 5 bases, J lost 6 bases, and 8 bases stayed unmatched. CDR1 is LNHDA and CDR2 is SQIVND in the germline V gene (reference sequence). The CDR3 consists of 15 residues. The CDR3 here is CASSVQGEGDEKLFF. CDR3 in DNA: TGTGCCAGTAGTGTACAGGGGGAAGGGGATGAAAAACTGTTTTTT.

This clone was seen a single time. The chain couples TRBV7-2 to TRBJ1-5; D uncertain. The CDR3 totals 14 residues. Trimming took off 3 bases at V and 8 bases at J, with 14 bases between the two ends. Germline-derived CDR1 and CDR2 are SGHTA and FQGNSA. The CDR3 loop reads CASSFTSAAEPQHF. In DNA form, the CDR3 reads TGTGCCAGCAGCTTCACAAGCGCCGCAGAGCCCCAGCATTTT.

The V gene is TRBV19, the J gene TRBJ2-1; 13 bases are a match to TRBD2. CDR3 length: 15 residues. Germline V gene lookup returns CDR1 LNHDA and CDR2 SQIVND (reference sequence). Trimming removed 8 bases from V and 3 bases from J; junction bases left unmatched: 4. The CDR3 DNA is TGTGCCAGTGAACTAGCGGGGGGGGTCTACAATGAGCAGTTCTTC. Its protein is CASELAGGVYNEQFF.

The V gene is TRBV20-1, the J gene TRBJ2-7; D is unresolved. Trimming removed 0 bases at V and 5 bases at J, with 5 bases between. This CDR3 is built from 11 residues. Germline CDR1 and CDR2: DFQATT and SNEGSKA (reference sequence). CDR3 DNA sequence: TGCAGTGCTAGAGATCACCACGAGCAGTACTTC. It specifies CSARDHHEQYF.

The rearrangement uses TRBV6-5 and TRBJ1-3, with unresolved D. The CDR3 is 15 amino acids. The V gene lost 8 bases and the J gene lost 3 bases, with 17 bases spanning the gap. From germline, CDR1 is MNHEY and CDR2 SVGAGI. The CDR3: CASRDEGLGGNTIYF. CDR3 in DNA: TGTGCCAGCCGGGATGAGGGTTTGGGTGGAAACACCATATATTTT.

V is TRBV6-5 and J is TRBJ1-3; TRBD1 might be the D (5 bases). Trimming shortened V by 6 bases and J by 2 bases, and 14 bases separated the two germline ends. The length of the CDR3 is 15 residues. Germline loops: CDR1 MNHEY, CDR2 SVGAGI. CDR3 DNA: TGTGCCAGCAGCCCGGGGGTCAGGGCTGGAAACACCATATATTTT. Amino acids: CASSPGVRAGNTIYF.

The chain has TRBV5-1 and TRBJ2-3, with D possibly matching TRBD2 (5 bases). Looked up from germline, CDR1 is SGHRS and CDR2 is YFSETQ. The CDR3 covers 14 residues. The V and J ends lost 2 bases and 4 bases respectively, with 11 bases between them. The CDR3: CASSLSLEPDTQYF. DNA of the CDR3: TGCGCCAGCAGCTTATCACTAGAGCCAGATACGCAGTATTTT.

The chain has TRBV6-2 or TRBV6-3 and TRBJ1-6; no clear D. The ends were cut back, 4 bases at V and 11 bases at J, with 9 bases in the middle. Germline V gives CDR1 MNHEY, CDR2 SVGEGT. The length of the CDR3 is 12 residues. The CDR3 is CASSLTRPPLHF. CDR3 DNA: TGTGCCAGCAGTTTAACAAGACCACCCCTCCACTTT.

This chain links TRBV6-5 with TRBJ2-3; 7 bases map to TRBD1. CDR3 length equals 15 residues. V gave up 4 bases and J gave up 0 bases; unmatched junction bases: 4. CDR1 and CDR2 (germline): MNHEY, SVGAGI. CDR3 in amino acids: CASSFQQGSTDTQYF. CDR3 bases: TGTGCCAGCAGTTTCCAACAGGGGAGCACAGATACGCAGTATTTT.

The chain employs TRBV10-3 and TRBJ1-1, with D perhaps TRBD1 (6 bases). Germline V gene sequence: CDR1 ENHRY, CDR2 SYGVKD. The CDR3 is 13 residues long. V was cut by 5 bases and J by 5 bases, with 12 bases left in between. The chain's CDR3 is CAISLEGVTEAFF. The CDR3, as DNA: TGTGCCATCAGTTTGGAGGGGGTGACTGAAGCTTTCTTT.

The V call is TRBV7-9, the J call TRBJ1-4; D unclear. The CDR3 length is 15 residues. Trimming cost V 1 base and J 3 bases, with 9 bases left between them. Germline V CDR1 and CDR2: SEHNR, FQNEAQ (reference sequence). This chain's CDR3 is CASSLGGGANEKLFF. DNA of the CDR3: TGTGCCAGCAGCTTAGGGGGTGGTGCTAATGAAAAACTGTTTTTT.

J is TRBJ2-4 and V is TRBV7-2, with D possibly being TRBD2 (6 bases). The V end was cut by 4 bases, the J end by 8 bases, with 15 bases between. The CDR3 runs 14 residues. Germline CDR1 and CDR2: SGHTA and FQGNSA. Written as DNA, the CDR3 is TGTGCCAGCAGCTACGGCGGAGGGGTGGACATTCAGTACTTC. Translating it yields CASSYGGGVDIQYF.

The V gene is TRBV6-2 or TRBV6-3, the J gene TRBJ2-7; D unclear. Germline V gene lookup returns CDR1 MNHEY and CDR2 SVGEGT. This CDR3 is built from 14 residues. The V end was cut by 6 bases, the J end by 5 bases, with 17 bases between. As DNA, the CDR3 is TGTGCCAGCAGCAAAAAGCCTCTGTTTCACGAGCAGTACTTC. It translates to CASSKKPLFHEQYF.

The gene calls are TRBV18 and TRBJ1-1; D is ambiguous. CDR1 and CDR2 (germline): KGHSH, LQKENI. The CDR3 runs 10 residues. Trimming removed 6 bases at V and 7 bases at J, with 6 bases between. This chain's CDR3 is CASSEGEAFF. CDR3 DNA sequence: TGTGCCAGCTCCGAGGGTGAAGCTTTCTTT.

The rearrangement uses TRBV6-4 and TRBJ2-2; the D is unclear. Between the trimmed V and J ends, which lost 8 bases and 3 bases, there was a span of 16 bases. The CDR3 has 15 amino acids. From germline, CDR1 is MRHNA and CDR2 SNTAGT. The CDR3 loop is CASQDGQFYTGELFF. CDR3 nucleotide sequence: TGTGCCAGCCAAGACGGGCAATTTTACACCGGGGAGCTGTTTTTT.

The gene calls are TRBV9 and TRBJ2-3; the match to TRBD2 covers 8 bases. The V gene's germline CDR1 is SGDLS and CDR2 YYNGEE. The CDR3 is 15 residues long. The ends lost 0 bases at V and 1 base at J; junction bases unmatched: 1. CDR3 in DNA: TGTGCCAGCAGCGTAGCGGGGGGGCGCACAGATACGCAGTATTTT. Amino acid sequence: CASSVAGGRTDTQYF. The full variable domain, its missing parts supplied by reference TRBV9 and TRBJ2-3, is DSGVTQTPKHLITATGQRVTLRCSPRSGDLSVYWYQQSLDQGLQFLIQYYNGEERAKGNILERFSAQQFPDLHSELNLSSLELGDSALYFCASSVAGGRTDTQYFGPGTRLTVL.

The rearrangement links TRBV4-1 to TRBJ1-2; 12 bases agree with TRBD1. The CDR3 has 16 amino acids. V was pared by 4 bases and J by 5 bases, with 8 bases of the junction left unmatched. CDR1 is MGHRA, CDR2 YSYEKL, per germline. CDR3 in amino acids: CASSLRGTGGSYGYTF. The CDR3 region has the DNA TGCGCCAGCAGCCTTCGCGGGACAGGGGGCTCGTATGGCTACACCTTC.

The chain is built from TRBV7-2 and TRBJ2-2; D possibly corresponds to TRBD2 (6 bases). Germline CDR1 and CDR2: SGHTA and FQGNSA. The germline V and J ends were trimmed by 4 bases and 2 bases, with 14 bases remaining between them. The CDR3 runs 16 residues. The CDR3 here is CASSSGTHINTGELFF. The DNA for the CDR3 is TGTGCCAGCAGCTCCGGGACTCACATAAACACCGGGGAGCTGTTTTTT.

The rearrangement links TRBV15 to TRBJ2-1, with a possible D match to TRBD1 (6 bases). The V and J ends lost 9 bases and 4 bases respectively, with 16 bases between them. The CDR3 consists of 14 residues. Looked up from germline, CDR1 is LNHNV and CDR2 is YYDKDF (reference sequence). In DNA, the CDR3 is TGTGCCACGAAAAGGCAGGGGTCATACAATGAGCAGTTCTTC. This sequence encodes CATKRQGSYNEQFF.

The V and J genes are TRBV14 and TRBJ1-3; D gene uncertain. The CDR3 consists of 14 residues. CDR1 is SGHDN and CDR2 is FVKESK in the germline V gene. Trimming left V 10 bases short and J 0 bases short, with 13 bases between. The CDR3 loop reads CATSKVSSGNTIYF. The DNA of the CDR3 is TGTGCCACCTCAAAGGTCAGCTCTGGAAACACCATATATTTT.

This sequence joins TRBV6-2 or TRBV6-3 and TRBJ2-7; D may correspond to TRBD1 or TRBD2 (7 bases each). V lost 7 bases and J 2 bases, leaving 18 bases between the germline ends. The CDR3 covers 15 residues. Germline V gene data show CDR1 as MNHEY and CDR2 as SVGEGT. The CDR3 is CASTPSGGRAYEQYF. DNA of the CDR3: TGTGCCAGCACCCCCTCAGGGGGGAGGGCCTACGAGCAGTACTTC.

The rearrangement links TRBV29-1 to TRBJ1-1; TRBD1 matches at 10 bases. This CDR3 has 13 amino acids. Germline CDR1 is SQVTM and CDR2 is ANQGSEA. Losses at the gene ends were 8 bases for V and 4 bases for J; bases not matched to a gene: 7. The CDR3 coding sequence is TGCAGCTCCGCGACAGGGGGCTTCACTGAAGCTTTCTTT. It encodes CSSATGGFTEAFF.

This clone appeared once. This rearrangement joins TRBV6-5 to TRBJ1-2, with 11 bases that match TRBD1. Germline V gene sequence: CDR1 MNHEY, CDR2 SVGAGI. The CDR3 extends over 14 amino acids. V gave up 6 bases and J gave up 5 bases; unmatched junction bases: 5. CDR3 DNA sequence: TGTGCCAGCAGCTCCGGGACAGGGGGTTATGGCTACACCTTC. Amino acids: CASSSGTGGYGYTF.

The J gene is TRBJ2-6, the V gene TRBV6-5; D is undetermined. The CDR3 is made up of 12 amino acids. Between the trimmed V and J ends, which lost 4 bases and 2 bases, there was a span of 0 bases. Germline-derived CDR1 and CDR2 are MNHEY and SVGAGI. The CDR3 sequence is CASSSGANVLTF. The CDR3 DNA reads TGTGCCAGCAGTTCTGGGGCCAACGTCCTGACTTTC.

Only one count was recorded for this clone. The chain is built from TRBV2 and TRBJ2-3; TRBD1 aligns across 8 bases. This CDR3 is 15 amino acids long. The germline CDR1 and CDR2 sequences are SNHLY and FYNNEI. With 6 bases clipped from V and 0 bases from J, the junction kept 5 bases outside the gene matches. The DNA for the CDR3 is TGTGCCAGCAGAAGGACAGGGATCAGCACAGATACGCAGTATTTT. Translating it yields CASRRTGISTDTQYF.

The V call is TRBV2, the J call TRBJ1-2; 8 bases map to TRBD1. V lost 5 bases and J lost 3; bases outside the gene matches: 5. The CDR3 is 14 amino acids. In germline, CDR1 is SNHLY, CDR2 FYNNEI. The CDR3 coding sequence is TGTGCCAGCAGTAAACAGGGGGGGGACTATGGCTACACCTTC. Protein sequence: CASSKQGGDYGYTF.